Following are 28 T cell receptor beta chains from one sample sequenced in a study of T-cell reconstitution after alpha-beta-depleted transplantation in children. Preparation of the TCRbeta library used unique molecular identifiers. TCRdb processed the PCR reads anew with MiXCR; each CDR3 protein has one entry. The profile shows approximately 500,000 distinct CDR3 sequences, roughly 10% of them singletons. The sequencing used PBMCs, collected before TCRalphabeta/CD19-depleted stem cell transplant. All receptors derive from a child aged 2 to 10 with inherited bone marrow failure, due to receive a stem cell transplant.

This clonotype was counted many times. The CDR3 nucleotides read TGCAGCGTTGGACTAGCGGGTGGAGGTGAGCAGTTCTTC. This encodes CSVGLAGGGEQFF. This chain uses TRBV29-1 with TRBJ2-1, with 10 bases identical to TRBD2. The germline CDR1 and CDR2 sequences are SQVTM and ANQGSEA. Trimming took 4 bases from V and 9 from J; bases not matched to a gene: 6. The length of the CDR3 is 13 residues.

This clonotype showed up just a few times. The J gene is TRBJ2-3, the V gene TRBV6-5; no clear D. Trimming took 5 bases from V and 3 from J, leaving 15 bases between them. Germline V gene lookup returns CDR1 MNHEY and CDR2 SVGAGI. The CDR3 extends over 15 amino acids. The CDR3 sequence: CASSDRVGITDTQYF. CDR3 DNA sequence: TGTGCCAGCAGTGATCGAGTGGGGATTACAGATACGCAGTATTTT.

Many counts were recorded for this clonotype. The chain employs TRBV27 and TRBJ2-1; weak D call: TRBD2 (7 bases). V shed 3 bases and J shed 8 bases, with 17 bases lying between them. Per germline, CDR1 MNHEY and CDR2 SMNVEV (reference sequence). This CDR3 contains 15 residues. CDR3 region: CASSLGTIGGYEQFF. CDR3 DNA: TGTGCCAGCAGTTTGGGGACTATAGGGGGGTATGAGCAGTTCTTC.

This clonotype was observed many times. This chain joins TRBV20-1 and TRBJ2-3; TRBD2 might be the D (6 bases). This CDR3 is built from 15 residues. Looked up from germline, CDR1 is DFQATT and CDR2 is SNEGSKA (reference sequence). Trimming removed 3 bases at V and 3 bases at J, with 16 bases between. The CDR3 region has the DNA TGCAGTGCTAGCCACCTATTAGCGGATACAGATACGCAGTATTTT. It codes for CSASHLLADTDTQYF.

This clonotype was counted many times. This chain uses TRBV28 with TRBJ1-1; D is unclear. Germline V gives CDR1 MDHEN, CDR2 SYDVKM. The CDR3 contains 16 residues. With 2 bases removed from V and 1 base from J, the gap between germline ends came to 14 bases. The CDR3 DNA follows: TGTGCCAGCAGTTTAGGGCAGACTACACCGAACACTGAAGCTTTCTTT. Protein sequence: CASSLGQTTPNTEAFF. The full variable domain, completed using reference TRBV28 and TRBJ1-1, is DVKVTQSSRYLVKRTGEKVFLECVQDMDHENMFWYRQDPGLGLRLIYFSYDVKMKEKGDIPEGYSVSREKKERFSLILESASTNQTSMYLCASSLGQTTPNTEAFFGQGTRLTVV.

This clonotype has ten or more counts. The CDR3, as DNA: TGTGCCAGCAGCGTAGGGGTAGGGACCTACGAGCAGTACTTC. It translates to CASSVGVGTYEQYF. V usage is TRBV9 and J usage is TRBJ2-7; no firm D call. This CDR3 has 14 amino acids. CDR1 SGDLS and CDR2 YYNGEE come from the germline V gene. V was pared by 0 bases and J by 2 bases, with 9 bases between.

This clonotype was found many times. The genes are TRBV5-1 and TRBJ2-6; D gene ambiguous. The CDR3 extends over 14 amino acids. The ends were cut back, 0 bases at V and 2 bases at J, with 3 bases in the middle. CDR1 and CDR2 (germline): SGHRS, YFSETQ. The CDR3 sequence: CASSLGAGANVLTF. The DNA of the CDR3 is TGCGCCAGCAGCTTGGGGGCTGGGGCCAACGTCCTGACTTTC.

This chain links TRBV7-2 with TRBJ2-7; 10 bases are shared with TRBD2. The CDR3 is 15 amino acids. The V gene end was trimmed by 5 bases and the J gene end by 6 bases; junction bases not matched to a gene: 10. CDR1 is SGHTA and CDR2 is FQGNSA in the germline V gene. CDR3 sequence: CASSITSGIRSEQYF. The CDR3 region has the DNA TGTGCCAGCAGCATAACTAGCGGGATTAGGTCCGAGCAGTACTTC.

This clonotype was recorded many times. The V and J genes are TRBV7-2 and TRBJ2-3, with 7 bases fitting TRBD2. Germline-derived CDR1 and CDR2 are SGHTA and FQGNSA. This CDR3 has 15 residues. V shed 1 base, J shed 8 bases, and the junction held 9 bases outside the gene matches. Written as DNA, the CDR3 is TGTGCCAGCAGCTTAGAGGCGGGAGTCTCGGCTACGCAGTATTTT. Its protein is CASSLEAGVSATQYF.

In this sample, this clonotype turned up a few times. The rearrangement joins TRBV4-1 to TRBJ2-7; D may be TRBD2 (6 bases). V gave up 2 bases and J gave up 6 bases, with 17 bases separating them. The CDR3 contains 15 residues. Germline assignment: CDR1 MGHRA and CDR2 YSYEKL. The CDR3 coding sequence is TGCGCCAGCAGCCAATTTCCCGGGGGAGTCGGCGAGCAGTACTTC. Translated: CASSQFPGGVGEQYF.

The V and J genes are TRBV12-3 or TRBV12-4 and TRBJ2-2; D possibly matches TRBD1 or TRBD2 (5 bases each). The CDR3 length is 16 residues. The V and J ends lost 1 base and 3 bases respectively, with 12 bases between them. CDR3 residues: CASSLGDLGDTGELFF. The CDR3 DNA follows: TGTGCCAGCAGTTTAGGTGATTTGGGGGACACCGGGGAGCTGTTTTTT.

This clonotype was detected many times. DNA for the CDR3: TGTGCCAGCAGCTATCGGACAGGACTGGGGGAGCAGTACTTC. Translating gives CASSYRTGLGEQYF. The V gene is TRBV7-2, the J gene TRBJ2-7, with 7 bases fitting TRBD1. This CDR3 has 14 amino acids. With V trimmed by 4 bases and J by 7 bases, 10 bases remained unmatched. Germline V gene sequence: CDR1 SGHTA, CDR2 FQGNSA. Supplemented by reference TRBV7-2 and TRBJ2-7, the full variable domain reads GAGVSQSPSNKVTEKGKDVELRCDPISGHTALYWYRQSLGQGLEFLIYFQGNSAPDKSGLPSDRFSAERTGGSVSTLTIQRTQQEDSAVYLCASSYRTGLGEQYFGPGTRLTVT.

This clonotype has at least ten counts. This sequence joins TRBV10-3 and TRBJ2-2; no reliable D call. The V end lost 11 bases, the J end lost 1 base, and 11 bases lay between the germline ends. The CDR3 is made up of 13 amino acids. Germline V gene sequence: CDR1 ENHRY, CDR2 SYGVKD. The CDR3 region is CASEGGNTGELFF. DNA for the CDR3: TGTGCCTCCGAAGGTGGGAACACCGGGGAGCTGTTTTTT.

Remarks on this clonotype: This may be a read error: a much more frequent sequence differs by one nucleotide. Lacking the conserved final phenylalanine or tryptophan, this CDR3 likely reflects a read error. The gene calls are TRBV4-3 and TRBJ2-1; a weak D match, TRBD2 (6 bases). V shed 4 bases and J shed 3 bases, with 19 bases lying between them. The CDR3 is 17 amino acids. CDR1 and CDR2 (germline): LGHNA, YSLEER. DNA for the CDR3: TGCGCCAGCAGCCGAAGTGCCGGGACTGAGTACTACAATGAGCAGTTCTTA. Protein product: CASSRSAGTEYYNEQFL.

This clonotype was recorded at least ten times. The V gene is TRBV5-1, the J gene TRBJ2-3; TRBD2 matches 10 bases. The CDR3 covers 17 residues. Germline-derived CDR1 and CDR2 are SGHRS and YFSETQ. The J segment lost 7 bases and the V segment lost 4 bases, leaving 15 bases of the junction unmatched. The CDR3 loop reads CASSRFVSGRAGNTQYF. For the CDR3, the DNA is TGCGCCAGCAGCCGGTTCGTGAGCGGGAGGGCCGGAAATACGCAGTATTTT.

The V call is TRBV7-2, the J call TRBJ2-1, with 9 positions matching TRBD2. CDR1 is SGHTA, CDR2 FQGNSA, per germline. V was clipped by 2 bases and J by 6 bases; unmatched bases: 8. CDR3 length equals 16 residues. The CDR3 DNA reads as TGTGCCAGCAGCTTACTGGAGTCTAGCGGGATCAATGAGCAGTTCTTC. Encoded protein: CASSLLESSGINEQFF.

This clonotype was observed many times. The V call is TRBV6-5, the J call TRBJ2-2; D not resolved. Trimming took 10 bases from V and 5 from J, leaving 8 bases between them. Germline CDR1 reads MNHEY; CDR2 reads SVGAGI. The CDR3 spans 11 residues. CDR3 in amino acids: CATRITGELFF. The CDR3 region has the DNA TGTGCCACCAGGATTACCGGGGAGCTGTTTTTT.

At least ten counts were recorded for this clonotype. The V call is TRBV5-1, the J call TRBJ2-2; D not resolved. The CDR3 is made up of 14 amino acids. V dropped 0 bases and J dropped 6 bases, with 9 bases sitting between them. The germline V gene encodes CDR1 SGHRS and CDR2 YFSETQ. This CDR3 is CASSLGGWSGELFF. DNA for the CDR3: TGCGCCAGCAGCTTGGGGGGATGGTCCGGGGAGCTGTTTTTT.

This clonotype showed up many times. V and J are TRBV20-1 and TRBJ2-1; D perhaps matches TRBD2 (5 bases). The CDR3 has 15 residues. The V and J ends lost 1 base and 8 bases respectively, with 18 bases between them. Germline V CDR1 and CDR2: DFQATT, SNEGSKA (reference sequence). Written as DNA, the CDR3 is TGCAGTGCTAGAGCTGTAAGGGTTTTCGGGGATGAGCAGTTCTTC. Protein product: CSARAVRVFGDEQFF.

This clonotype has a count of ten or more. The V and J genes are TRBV28 and TRBJ2-7; 10 bases are a match to TRBD2. After removal of 4 bases from V and 1 base from J, the junction contained 4 bases not matched to a gene. CDR1 MDHEN and CDR2 SYDVKM come from the germline V gene. The CDR3 covers 15 residues. CDR3 region: CASSSWTSGSYEQYF. The CDR3 DNA follows: TGTGCCAGCAGTTCCTGGACTAGCGGATCCTACGAGCAGTACTTC.

V and J are TRBV7-2 and TRBJ2-3; TRBD1 agrees at 9 bases. CDR3 size: 14 residues. After removal of 3 bases from V and 6 bases from J, the junction contained 4 bases not matched to a gene. Germline CDR1 SGHTA, CDR2 FQGNSA. CDR3 amino acids: CASSFEGTGDTQYF. DNA for the CDR3: TGTGCCAGCAGCTTCGAGGGGACAGGGGATACGCAGTATTTT. The full variable domain, rest sourced from reference TRBV7-2 and TRBJ2-3, is GAGVSQSPSNKVTEKGKDVELRCDPISGHTALYWYRQSLGQGLEFLIYFQGNSAPDKSGLPSDRFSAERTGGSVSTLTIQRTQQEDSAVYLCASSFEGTGDTQYFGPGTRLTVL.

This clonotype was counted ten times or more. This sequence joins TRBV5-7 and TRBJ2-1; unclear D gene. Being an ORF, TRBV5-7 has a function that is uncertain. The CDR3 runs to 13 residues. V was pared by 4 bases and J by 8 bases, with 13 bases between. The CDR3: CASSPHFIHEQFF. CDR3 sequence (DNA): TGTGCCAGCAGCCCCCACTTCATCCATGAGCAGTTCTTC.

The sample holds many counts of this clonotype. In DNA form, the CDR3 reads TGTGCCAGCAGCCAAGACGAGCGGGAGGAATCCAAAAACATTCAGTACTTC. Its translation: CASSQDEREESKNIQYF. The V and J genes are TRBV3-1 and TRBJ2-4; 9 positions match TRBD2. The ends lost 0 bases at V and 2 bases at J; junction bases unmatched: 5. This CDR3 is built from 17 residues. Germline V gene lookup returns CDR1 LGHDT and CDR2 YNNKEL (reference sequence). Using reference TRBV3-1 and TRBJ2-4 for the parts outside the CDR3, the full variable domain is DTAVSQTPKYLVTQMGNDKSIKCEQNLGHDTMYWYKQDSKKFLKIMFSYNNKELIINETVPNRFSPKSPDKAHLNLHINSLELGDSAVYFCASSQDEREESKNIQYFGAGTRLSVL.

This clonotype was detected many times. The rearrangement links TRBV5-1 to TRBJ2-1; 11 bases map to TRBD2. The germline V gene encodes CDR1 SGHRS and CDR2 YFSETQ. V lost 9 bases to trimming and J lost 6 bases; unmatched junction nucleotides: 14. The CDR3 length is 16 residues. This chain's CDR3 is CATRRLAGNPSNEQFF. The CDR3 DNA reads TGCGCCACCAGAAGACTAGCGGGAAACCCAAGCAATGAGCAGTTCTTC.

This clonotype was picked up many times. This rearrangement joins TRBV6-2 or TRBV6-3 to TRBJ2-7; maybe TRBD2 (5 bases). CDR1 is MNHEY, CDR2 SVGEGT, per germline. The CDR3 totals 13 residues. V dropped 2 bases and J dropped 3 bases, with 8 bases sitting between them. The CDR3 loop reads CASSYRRDYEQYF. CDR3 DNA: TGTGCCAGCAGTTACCGCCGGGACTACGAGCAGTACTTC.

This clonotype has at least ten counts. In nucleotides, the CDR3 is TGCAGTGGGGTAGGGAGCTACGAGCAGTACTTC. Residues: CSGVGSYEQYF. The chain combines TRBV29-1 with TRBJ2-7; maybe TRBD2 (5 bases). This CDR3 has 11 residues. Germline values: CDR1 SQVTM, CDR2 ANQGSEA.

Many counts were recorded for this clonotype. This sequence joins TRBV19 and TRBJ2-1; 11 bases are a match to TRBD2. This CDR3 region has 15 residues. V gave up 3 bases and J gave up 6 bases; unmatched junction bases: 4. Germline V lookup: CDR1 LNHDA, CDR2 SQIVND (reference sequence). For the CDR3, the DNA is TGTGCCAGTAGTATTCTAGCGGGAGGTCTCAATGAGCAGTTCTTC. Protein product: CASSILAGGLNEQFF. Complete variable domain (other parts from reference TRBV19 and TRBJ2-1): DGGITQSPKYLFRKEGQNVTLSCEQNLNHDAMYWYRQDPGQGLRLIYYSQIVNDFQKGDIAEGYSVSREKKESFPLTVTSAQKNPTAFYLCASSILAGGLNEQFFGPGTRLTVL.

This clonotype was counted between two and nine times. Germline is not matched at one junction end, which may reflect a read error. The chain has TRBV29-1 and TRBJ2-1; 10 bases are shared with TRBD2. Germline V gene sequence: CDR1 SQVTM, CDR2 ANQGSEA. CDR3 size: 15 residues. The CDR3 region is CSVALLAGSYNDQFF. The CDR3 DNA is TGCAGCGTTGCCCTACTAGCGGGATCTTACAATGATCAGTTCTTC.